Reported below is one TCR beta chain. Its cognate antigen is unknown. The data are from a study of T cell responses to AZD1222 COVID-19 vaccine. The overall study: The study pooled second doses at about 4 or about 12 weeks. The study's findings and limits: Among AZD1222 vaccinees, only 6 or 7 were seropositive at baseline. Repertoire sampling happened only post peak T cell response. Spike-specific TCR breadth and depth grew following two AZD1222 doses.

V gave up 3 bases and J gave up 4 bases, with 15 bases separating them. The germline V gene has CDR1 LNHDA and CDR2 SQIVND (reference sequence). This CDR3 is 15 amino acids long. Method: immunoSEQ multiplex PCR; TCRdb's copy keeps in-frame clones and lacks some. The table lists about 62,000 clones, more than 70% of them singletons. The chain recombines TRBV19 with TRBJ1-2; no definite D call. This sequence originates from an adult in good health. The input for sequencing was peripheral blood, taken on day 0 of AZD1222 vaccination. CDR3 protein: CASSIWGTEGYGYTF. The DNA for the CDR3 is TGTGCCAGTAGTATTTGGGGAACCGAAGGCTATGGCTACACCTTC.